Each of the 21 T cell receptor beta chains below was sequenced from the same sample in a study of control samples from healthy donors and cancer patients. Sequenced by immunoSEQ multiplex PCR; TCRdb stores in-frame clones only, minus some. In the table there are tens of thousands of clones, 75% to 90% of which are singletons. Specimen: PBMCs. The receptors were gathered from a man between 60 and 75 years old with head and neck cancer.

The V and J genes are TRBV11-1 and TRBJ2-1; D uncertain. The germline V gene encodes CDR1 SGHAT and CDR2 FQDESV (reference sequence). V was shortened by 10 bases and J by 2 bases, with 15 bases between the two germline ends. The CDR3 contains 14 residues. CDR3 nucleotide sequence: TGTGCCACTACCGCGACCGGAACCTACAATGAGCAGTTCTTC. Residues: CATTATGTYNEQFF.

The chain carries TRBV7-3 and TRBJ1-1; D ambiguous. The germline V gene encodes CDR1 SGHTA and CDR2 FQGTGA. CDR3 length equals 14 residues. V was trimmed by 5 bases and J by 2 bases, leaving 12 bases between them. CDR3 DNA sequence: TGTGCCAGCAGCCCCAGTCCCGCTAACACTGAAGCTTTCTTT. Translation: CASSPSPANTEAFF.

The chain combines TRBV10-3 with TRBJ2-5; TRBD1 is a possible D gene (5 bases). Germline V gene data show CDR1 as ENHRY and CDR2 as SYGVKD. With 4 bases removed from V and 9 bases from J, the gap between germline ends came to 24 bases. CDR3 size: 16 residues. Here the CDR3 reads CAISGSDKGLVGSQYF. CDR3 in DNA: TGTGCCATCAGTGGCTCTGACAAGGGGTTGGTGGGGTCCCAGTACTTC.

This rearrangement joins TRBV5-6 to TRBJ1-6; 10 nucleotides agree with TRBD1. J was trimmed by 11 bases and V by 4 bases; bases with no gene match: 9. Germline V gene lookup returns CDR1 SGHDT and CDR2 YYEEEE. This CDR3 contains 15 residues. The CDR3 reads CASSHPTGGSTPLHF. In nucleotides, the CDR3 is TGTGCCAGCAGCCACCCGACAGGGGGCTCGACACCCCTCCACTTT. Using reference TRBV5-6 and TRBJ1-6 for the parts outside the CDR3, the full variable domain is DAGVTQSPTHLIKTRGQQVTLRCSPKSGHDTVSWYQQALGQGPQFIFQYYEEEERQRGNFPDRFSGHQFPNYSSELNVNALLLGDSALYLCASSHPTGGSTPLHFGNGTRLTVT.

V usage is TRBV7-8 and J usage is TRBJ2-1; the D gene is possibly TRBD2 (6 bases). The CDR3 has 15 amino acids. The germline V and J ends were trimmed by 2 bases and 0 bases, with 8 bases remaining between them. CDR1 SGHVS and CDR2 FQNEAQ come from the germline V gene. CDR3 loop: CASSLMGGSYNEQFF. The CDR3 DNA is TGTGCCAGCAGCTTAATGGGAGGCTCCTACAATGAGCAGTTCTTC.

The CDR3 spells CSVDTGTGAETQYF. The CDR3 nucleotides are TGCAGCGTTGATACCGGGACAGGCGCGGAGACCCAGTACTTC. The chain combines TRBV29-1 with TRBJ2-5; 8 positions agree with TRBD1. Germline V gene data show CDR1 as SQVTM and CDR2 as ANQGSEA. There are 14 residues in the CDR3. Trimming removed 3 bases from V and 5 bases from J; junction bases left unmatched: 8.

The chain couples TRBV19 to TRBJ2-1, with a possible D match to TRBD2 (5 bases). Germline CDR1 reads LNHDA; CDR2 reads SQIVND (reference sequence). V was shortened by 3 bases and J by 10 bases, with 13 bases between the two germline ends. The CDR3 sequence is 13 residues long. CDR3 bases: TGTGCCAGTAGTATTAGGGCTAGCTGGGAGCAGTTCTTC. This sequence encodes CASSIRASWEQFF.

This clone was seen only a few times. The rearrangement links TRBV28 to TRBJ1-1, with D tentatively TRBD1 (5 bases). The CDR3 is 16 residues long. The germline V gene has CDR1 MDHEN and CDR2 SYDVKM. Between the trimmed V and J ends, which lost 6 bases and 10 bases, there was a span of 27 bases. This CDR3 is CASSRPGATGTLGAFF. DNA of the CDR3: TGTGCCAGCAGCCGGCCTGGGGCAACCGGCACCCTTGGAGCTTTCTTT.

V is TRBV5-6 and J is TRBJ1-2; D uncertain. The CDR3 covers 13 residues. In germline, CDR1 is SGHDT, CDR2 YYEEEE. Trimming removed 7 bases at V and 1 base at J, with 11 bases between. The CDR3 DNA is TGTGCCAGCGTAGGAGGACTTAACTATGGCTACACCTTC. Translation gives CASVGGLNYGYTF.

The V and J genes are TRBV29-1 and TRBJ2-7, with a possible D match to TRBD1 (5 bases). Germline loops: CDR1 SQVTM, CDR2 ANQGSEA. Trimming took off 1 base at V and 3 bases at J, with 13 bases between the two ends. The CDR3 has 14 amino acids. The CDR3 nucleotides read TGCAGCGTTGAAGGCACGGAACAGGACTACGAGCAGTACTTC. Its translation is CSVEGTEQDYEQYF.

This clone has a handful of counts. The chain couples TRBV15 to TRBJ2-6; D unresolved. The CDR3 spans 14 residues. Trimming shortened V by 5 bases and J by 1 base, and 6 bases separated the two germline ends. CDR1 LNHNV and CDR2 YYDKDF come from the germline V gene (reference sequence). The CDR3 here is CATSLGSGANVLTF. CDR3 nucleotide sequence: TGTGCCACCAGCTTGGGGTCTGGGGCCAACGTCCTGACTTTC.

This chain links TRBV9 with TRBJ2-7; D unclear. V lost 0 bases and J 1 base, leaving 11 bases between the germline ends. The CDR3 is made up of 15 amino acids. CDR1 is SGDLS and CDR2 is YYNGEE in the germline V gene. CDR3 sequence: CASSVEALPSYEQYF. The CDR3 nucleotides are TGTGCCAGCAGCGTAGAGGCCTTACCATCCTACGAGCAGTACTTC.

The J gene is TRBJ2-6, the V gene TRBV28, with D hard to call. CDR3 size: 15 residues. Trimming shortened V by 3 bases and J by 2 bases, and 8 bases separated the two germline ends. Germline V gene data show CDR1 as MDHEN and CDR2 as SYDVKM. The DNA for the CDR3 is TGTGCCAGCAGTTTTCTAAAAGCTGGGGCCAACGTCCTGACTTTC. Translating it yields CASSFLKAGANVLTF.

The chain employs TRBV4-3 and TRBJ1-6; D call uncertain. The germline V and J ends were trimmed by 3 bases and 7 bases, with 16 bases remaining between them. CDR1 and CDR2 from the germline V gene are LGHNA and YSLEER. CDR3 size: 16 residues. CDR3 protein: CASSQYPPGRNSPLHF. For the CDR3, the DNA is TGCGCCAGCAGCCAGTACCCCCCGGGAAGGAATTCACCCCTCCACTTT.

The chain joins TRBV30 to TRBJ2-6; 11 bases match TRBD1. V shed 5 bases and J 0 bases; nucleotides not matched to a gene: 12. Germline V gene lookup returns CDR1 GTSNPN and CDR2 SVGIG (reference sequence). CDR3 size: 19 residues. The DNA for the CDR3 is TGTGCCTGGGGAAAGAGGACAGGGGGCTCTTACTCTGGGGCCAACGTCCTGACTTTC. Its translation is CAWGKRTGGSYSGANVLTF.

This rearrangement joins TRBV6-5 to TRBJ2-1; TRBD2 matches 11 bases. After removal of 4 bases from V and 7 bases from J, the junction contained 6 bases not matched to a gene. CDR1 MNHEY and CDR2 SVGAGI come from the germline V gene. The CDR3 contains 15 residues. In DNA, the CDR3 is TGTGCCAGCAGTTTGACTAGCGGGAAGGGTAATGAGCAGTTCTTC. It codes for CASSLTSGKGNEQFF.

The chain carries TRBV27 and TRBJ2-3; 9 bases agree with TRBD2. This CDR3 spans 14 amino acids. Germline lookup yields CDR1 MNHEY and CDR2 SMNVEV (reference sequence). J was trimmed by 2 bases and V by 9 bases; bases with no gene match: 6. CDR3 region: CASSPSGATDTQYF. The CDR3 bases are TGTGCCAGTAGCCCTAGCGGGGCCACAGATACGCAGTATTTT.

The chain joins TRBV7-2 to TRBJ1-1; a weak D match, TRBD1 (6 bases). The V end was cut by 4 bases, the J end by 1 base, with 19 bases between. This CDR3 region has 17 residues. Per germline, CDR1 SGHTA and CDR2 FQGNSA. The CDR3 region is CASSSYPLRTANTEAFF. As DNA, the CDR3 is TGTGCCAGCAGCTCATATCCCCTCAGGACAGCGAACACTGAAGCTTTCTTT.

V is TRBV3-1 (or the pseudogene TRBV3-2) and J is TRBJ2-1; 12 bases are shared with TRBD2. Germline assignment: CDR1 LGHDT and CDR2 YNNKEL (reference sequence). Trimming removed 5 bases from V and 9 bases from J; junction bases left unmatched: 8. The CDR3 is 15 residues long. DNA for the CDR3: TGTGCCAGCAGCGCGCGGACTAGCGGGAATGGTGAGCAGTTCTTC. Translating it yields CASSARTSGNGEQFF.

This clone was seen a single time. J is TRBJ2-2 and V is TRBV24-1; 8 nucleotides align to TRBD2. The ends lost 3 bases at V and 4 bases at J; junction bases unmatched: 9. The CDR3 has 17 amino acids. Germline CDR1 KGHDR, CDR2 SFDVKD. The CDR3 DNA sequence: TGTGCCACCAGTGATCCGACAACTAGCGGAGGCACCGGGGAGCTGTTTTTT. Amino acid sequence: CATSDPTTSGGTGELFF.

The chain is built from TRBV11-2 and TRBJ1-3; TRBD1 agrees at 7 bases. CDR3 length: 16 amino acids. Per germline, CDR1 SGHAT and CDR2 FQNNGV. The ends lost 2 bases at V and 0 bases at J; junction bases unmatched: 4. CDR3 residues: CASSLRGLYSGNTIYF. The CDR3 DNA sequence: TGTGCCAGCAGCTTAAGGGGGCTATACTCTGGAAACACCATATATTTT.